This paragraph covers one TCR beta chain sequence. This entry belongs to a study of blood T cell repertoires in COVID-19. Study overall: PBMCs, B-cell-depleted T cells, or T cells provided the cDNA or gDNA that made up the material.

Some clones are missing from TCRdb's copy, which holds only in-frame ones; the method was immunoSEQ multiplex PCR. The sample carries 110,000 to 150,000 clones, 79% recorded once. Germline V CDR1 and CDR2: MNHEY, SVGAGI. Trimming removed 4 bases from V and 5 bases from J; junction bases left unmatched: 3. The CDR3 is 14 amino acids. V gene TRBV6-5 combines with J gene TRBJ1-5; TRBD1 aligns across 9 bases. This TCR came from a man aged 55 to 69 with acute or convalescent COVID-19. The sample comprised peripheral blood. In nucleotides, the CDR3 is TGTGCCAGCAGTTCGGGACAGGGCCATCAGCCCCAGCATTTT. Its translation: CASSSGQGHQPQHF.